These 5 T cell receptor beta chains were sequenced from one sample in a study of blood T cell repertoires in COVID-19 (dated by TCRdb to between 2020 and 2021). Libraries were prepared through the immunoSEQ multiplex PCR assay. TCRdb took this table from immuneACCESS and kept in-frame rearrangements with V and J called. Such tables lack part of the clones; where checked against another copy, unresolved V genes explain under half of the gap, and the rest is unexplained. The table for this sample lists 50,000 to 65,000 clones; just over 85% of them were counted only once. The top ten constitute about 4.4% of the sample. The sample consisted of peripheral blood. These receptors were obtained from a man between 60 and 70 years old with acute or convalescent COVID-19.

The DNA for the CDR3 is TGTGCCACCAGTGACCCCGGACAGGACCCGGGCTACACCTTC. It translates to CATSDPGQDPGYTF. V is TRBV24-1 and J is TRBJ1-2, with TRBD1 matching over 7 bases. J was trimmed by 8 bases and V by 4 bases; bases with no gene match: 9. CDR3 length equals 14 residues. Per the germline V gene, CDR1 is KGHDR and CDR2 is SFDVKD.

This chain uses TRBV5-4 with TRBJ2-7; 9 nucleotides align to TRBD1. Looked up from germline, CDR1 is SGHNT and CDR2 is YYREEE (reference sequence). The CDR3 is 14 residues long. J was trimmed by 6 bases and V by 3 bases; bases with no gene match: 7. The CDR3 sequence: CASSSTGGQGEQYF. CDR3 bases: TGTGCCAGCAGCTCGACAGGGGGACAGGGCGAGCAGTACTTC.

This clone was picked up a small number of times. The rearrangement uses TRBV7-2 and TRBJ1-5; D unresolved. This CDR3 is 14 amino acids long. The germline gives CDR1 SGHTA, CDR2 FQGNSA. The V end was cut by 1 base, the J end by 5 bases, with 9 bases between. The CDR3 is CASSLDRTYQPQHF. CDR3 nucleotides: TGTGCCAGCAGCTTAGACAGAACCTATCAGCCCCAGCATTTT.

The rearrangement links TRBV3-1 (or the pseudogene TRBV3-2) to TRBJ1-5, with D hard to call. Germline values: CDR1 LGHDT, CDR2 YNNKEL (reference sequence). The CDR3 has 13 amino acids. Trimming took 1 base from V and 5 from J, leaving 6 bases between them. In nucleotides, the CDR3 is TGTGCCAGCAGCCAAGTCGGTCATCAGCCCCAGCATTTT. Its protein is CASSQVGHQPQHF.

This clone has a handful of counts. V is TRBV28 and J is TRBJ1-6, with 7 bases identical to TRBD1. Trimming took 5 bases from V and 0 from J; bases not matched to a gene: 4. CDR1 and CDR2 from the germline V gene are MDHEN and SYDVKM. This CDR3 has 16 residues. CDR3 DNA sequence: TGTGCCAGCAGTCAATCAGGGGGCTCCTATAATTCACCCCTCCACTTT. It specifies CASSQSGGSYNSPLHF. The full variable domain, rest sourced from reference TRBV28 and TRBJ1-6, is DVKVTQSSRYLVKRTGEKVFLECVQDMDHENMFWYRQDPGLGLRLIYFSYDVKMKEKGDIPEGYSVSREKKERFSLILESASTNQTSMYLCASSQSGGSYNSPLHFGNGTRLTVT.